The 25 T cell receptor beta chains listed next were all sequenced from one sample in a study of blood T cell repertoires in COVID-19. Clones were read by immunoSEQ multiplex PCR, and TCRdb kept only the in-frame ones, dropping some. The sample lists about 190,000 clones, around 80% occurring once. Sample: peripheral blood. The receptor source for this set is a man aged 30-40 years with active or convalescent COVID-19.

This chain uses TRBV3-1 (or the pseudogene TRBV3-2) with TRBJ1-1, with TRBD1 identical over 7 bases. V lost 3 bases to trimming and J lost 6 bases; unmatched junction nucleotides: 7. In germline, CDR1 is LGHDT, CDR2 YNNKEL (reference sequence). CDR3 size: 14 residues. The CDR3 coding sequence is TGTGCCAGCAGCCAGACGGACAGGCTCGCTGAAGCTTTCTTT. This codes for CASSQTDRLAEAFF.

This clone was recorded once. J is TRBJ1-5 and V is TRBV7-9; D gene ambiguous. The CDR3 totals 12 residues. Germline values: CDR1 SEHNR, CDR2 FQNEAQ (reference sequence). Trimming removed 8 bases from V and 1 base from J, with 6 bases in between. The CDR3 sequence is CASGLSNQPQHF. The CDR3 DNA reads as TGTGCCAGCGGCCTGAGCAATCAGCCCCAGCATTTT.

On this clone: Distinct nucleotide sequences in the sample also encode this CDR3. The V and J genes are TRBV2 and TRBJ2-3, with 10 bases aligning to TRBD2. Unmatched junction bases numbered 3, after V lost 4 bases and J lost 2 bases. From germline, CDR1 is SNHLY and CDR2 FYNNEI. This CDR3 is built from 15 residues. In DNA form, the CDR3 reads TGTGCCAGCAGTGGGACTAGCGGATCCACAGATACGCAGTATTTT. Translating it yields CASSGTSGSTDTQYF.

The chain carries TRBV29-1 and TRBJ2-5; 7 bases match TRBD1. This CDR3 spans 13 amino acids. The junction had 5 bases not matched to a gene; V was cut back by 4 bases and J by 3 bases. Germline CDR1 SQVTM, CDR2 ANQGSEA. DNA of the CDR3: TGCAGCGTTGTCAGGGGGAACGAAGAGACCCAGTACTTC. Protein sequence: CSVVRGNEETQYF.

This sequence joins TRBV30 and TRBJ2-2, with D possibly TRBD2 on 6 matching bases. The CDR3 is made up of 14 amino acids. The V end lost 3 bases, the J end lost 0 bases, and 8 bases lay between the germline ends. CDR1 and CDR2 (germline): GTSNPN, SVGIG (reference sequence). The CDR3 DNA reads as TGTGCCTGGAGGGGGGGTTCGAACACCGGGGAGCTGTTTTTT. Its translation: CAWRGGSNTGELFF.

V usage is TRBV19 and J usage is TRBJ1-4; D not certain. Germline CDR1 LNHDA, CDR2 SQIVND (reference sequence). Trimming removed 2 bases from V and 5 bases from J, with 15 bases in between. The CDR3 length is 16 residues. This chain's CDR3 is CASSISHEGGNEKLFF. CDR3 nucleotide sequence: TGTGCCAGTAGTATAAGCCACGAGGGCGGCAATGAAAAACTGTTTTTT.

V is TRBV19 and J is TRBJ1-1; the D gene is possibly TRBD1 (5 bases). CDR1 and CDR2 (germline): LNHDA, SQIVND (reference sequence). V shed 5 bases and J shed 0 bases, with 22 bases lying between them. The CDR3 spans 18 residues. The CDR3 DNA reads TGTGCCAGTAGTCCGCGACAGCTAACCATCTCCCTGAACACTGAAGCTTTCTTT. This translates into CASSPRQLTISLNTEAFF. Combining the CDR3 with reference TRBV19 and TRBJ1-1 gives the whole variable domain DGGITQSPKYLFRKEGQNVTLSCEQNLNHDAMYWYRQDPGQGLRLIYYSQIVNDFQKGDIAEGYSVSREKKESFPLTVTSAQKNPTAFYLCASSPRQLTISLNTEAFFGQGTRLTVV.

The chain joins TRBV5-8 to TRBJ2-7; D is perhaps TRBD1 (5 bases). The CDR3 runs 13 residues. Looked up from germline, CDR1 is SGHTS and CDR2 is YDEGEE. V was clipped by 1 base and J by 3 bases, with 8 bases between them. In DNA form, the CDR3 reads TGTGCCAGCAGCTTGTTCAGGGTCTACGAGCAGTACGTC. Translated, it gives CASSLFRVYEQYV.

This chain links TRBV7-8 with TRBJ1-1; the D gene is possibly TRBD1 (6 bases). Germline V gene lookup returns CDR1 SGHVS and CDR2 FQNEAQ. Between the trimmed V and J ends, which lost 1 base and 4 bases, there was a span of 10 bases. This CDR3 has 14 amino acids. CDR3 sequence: CASSLGGPGTEAFF. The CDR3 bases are TGTGCCAGCAGCTTAGGGGGGCCGGGCACTGAAGCTTTCTTT.

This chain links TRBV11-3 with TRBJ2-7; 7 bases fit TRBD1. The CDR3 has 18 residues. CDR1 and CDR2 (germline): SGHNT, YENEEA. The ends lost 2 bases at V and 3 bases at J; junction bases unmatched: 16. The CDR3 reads CASSLTVGQGGDGYEQYF. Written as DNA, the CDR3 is TGTGCCAGCAGCTTAACCGTTGGACAAGGGGGCGACGGCTACGAGCAGTACTTC.

CDR3 loop: CASSLGLAGVQETQYF. In DNA form, the CDR3 reads TGCGCCAGCAGCTTGGGACTAGCGGGGGTTCAAGAGACCCAGTACTTC. The J gene is TRBJ2-5, the V gene TRBV5-1; 12 nucleotides match TRBD2. Germline V gene data show CDR1 as SGHRS and CDR2 as YFSETQ. The ends lost 0 bases at V and 2 bases at J; junction bases unmatched: 2. This CDR3 is built from 16 residues.

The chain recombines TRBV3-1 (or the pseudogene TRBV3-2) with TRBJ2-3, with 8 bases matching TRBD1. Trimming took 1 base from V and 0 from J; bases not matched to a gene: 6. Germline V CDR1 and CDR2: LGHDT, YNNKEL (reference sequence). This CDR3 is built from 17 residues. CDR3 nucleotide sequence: TGTGCCAGCAGCCAAGGCGGGACAGGTTCTAGCACAGATACGCAGTATTTT. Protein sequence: CASSQGGTGSSTDTQYF.

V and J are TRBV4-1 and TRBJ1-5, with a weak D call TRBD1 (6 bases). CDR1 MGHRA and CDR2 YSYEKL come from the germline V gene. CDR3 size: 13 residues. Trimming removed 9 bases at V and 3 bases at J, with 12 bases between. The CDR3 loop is CASSGAYNQPQHF. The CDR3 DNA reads TGCGCCAGTTCAGGGGCGTACAATCAGCCCCAGCATTTT.

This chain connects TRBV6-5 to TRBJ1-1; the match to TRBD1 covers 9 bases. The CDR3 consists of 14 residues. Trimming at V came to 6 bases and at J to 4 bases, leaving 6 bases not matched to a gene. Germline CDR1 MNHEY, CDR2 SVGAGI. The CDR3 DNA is TGTGCCAGCAGCGTACAGGGGGCGCGCACTGAAGCTTTCTTT. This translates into CASSVQGARTEAFF.

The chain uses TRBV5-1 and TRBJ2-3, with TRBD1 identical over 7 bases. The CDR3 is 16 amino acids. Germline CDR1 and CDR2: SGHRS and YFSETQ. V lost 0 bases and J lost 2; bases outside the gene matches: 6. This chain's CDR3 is CASSLDGDSYTDTQYF. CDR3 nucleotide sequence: TGCGCCAGCAGCTTGGATGGGGACAGCTACACAGATACGCAGTATTTT.

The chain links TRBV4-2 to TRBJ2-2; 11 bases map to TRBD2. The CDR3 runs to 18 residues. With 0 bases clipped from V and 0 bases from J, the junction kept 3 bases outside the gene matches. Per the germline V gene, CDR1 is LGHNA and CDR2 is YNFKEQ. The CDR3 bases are TGTGCCAGCAGCCAAGAGACTAGCGGGGCGTCGAACACCGGGGAGCTGTTTTTT. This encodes CASSQETSGASNTGELFF.

In DNA, the CDR3 is TGTGCCAGTAGTGCTAGCGGCGCCTACGAGCAGTACTTC. Protein sequence: CASSASGAYEQYF. The V call is TRBV19, the J call TRBJ2-7; 7 bases align to TRBD2. The CDR3 runs 13 residues. J gave up 2 bases and V 5 bases, and 3 bases lay outside the gene matches. The V gene's germline CDR1 is LNHDA and CDR2 SQIVND (reference sequence). The variable domain in full, completed from reference TRBV19 and TRBJ2-7, reads DGGITQSPKYLFRKEGQNVTLSCEQNLNHDAMYWYRQDPGQGLRLIYYSQIVNDFQKGDIAEGYSVSREKKESFPLTVTSAQKNPTAFYLCASSASGAYEQYFGPGTRLTVT.

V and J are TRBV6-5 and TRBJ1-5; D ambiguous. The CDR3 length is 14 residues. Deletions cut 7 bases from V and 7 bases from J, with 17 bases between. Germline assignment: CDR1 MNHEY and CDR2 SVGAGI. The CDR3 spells CASTNPGSGQPQHF. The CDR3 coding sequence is TGTGCCAGCACTAACCCGGGGTCTGGGCAGCCCCAGCATTTT.

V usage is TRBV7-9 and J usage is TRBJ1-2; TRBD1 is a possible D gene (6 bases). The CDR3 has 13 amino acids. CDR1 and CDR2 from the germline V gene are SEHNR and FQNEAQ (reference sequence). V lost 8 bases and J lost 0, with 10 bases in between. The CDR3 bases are TGTGCCAGCTCAGGACAGACTAACTATGGCTACACCTTC. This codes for CASSGQTNYGYTF. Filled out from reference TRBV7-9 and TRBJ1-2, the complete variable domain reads DTGVSQNPRHKITKRGQNVTFRCDPISEHNRLYWYRQTLGQGPEFLTYFQNEAQLEKSRLLSDRFSAERPKGSFSTLEIQRTEQGDSAMYLCASSGQTNYGYTFGSGTRLTVV.

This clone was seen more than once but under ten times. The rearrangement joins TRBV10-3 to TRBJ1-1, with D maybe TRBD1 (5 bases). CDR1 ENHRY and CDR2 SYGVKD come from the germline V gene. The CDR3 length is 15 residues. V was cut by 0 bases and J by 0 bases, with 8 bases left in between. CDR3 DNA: TGTGCCATCAGTGAGTCGACAGCTCTGAACACTGAAGCTTTCTTT. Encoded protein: CAISESTALNTEAFF.

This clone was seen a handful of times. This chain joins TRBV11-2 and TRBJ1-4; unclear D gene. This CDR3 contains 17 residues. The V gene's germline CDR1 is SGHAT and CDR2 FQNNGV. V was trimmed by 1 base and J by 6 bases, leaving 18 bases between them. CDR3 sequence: CASSLGRVGMADEKLFF. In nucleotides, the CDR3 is TGTGCCAGCAGCTTAGGGCGGGTGGGGATGGCGGATGAAAAACTGTTTTTT.

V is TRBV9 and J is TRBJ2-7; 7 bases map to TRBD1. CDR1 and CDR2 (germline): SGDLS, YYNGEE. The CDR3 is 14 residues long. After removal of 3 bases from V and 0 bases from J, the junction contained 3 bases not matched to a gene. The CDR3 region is CASSGTGASYEQYF. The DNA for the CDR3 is TGTGCCAGCAGCGGCACAGGGGCCTCCTACGAGCAGTACTTC.

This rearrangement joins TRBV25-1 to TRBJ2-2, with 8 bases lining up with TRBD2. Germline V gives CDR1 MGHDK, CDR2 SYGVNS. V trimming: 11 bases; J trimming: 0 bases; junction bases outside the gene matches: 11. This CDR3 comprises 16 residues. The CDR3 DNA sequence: TGTGCCCGCGGGGGCGGGGGGTCCACGAACACCGGGGAGCTGTTTTTT. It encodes CARGGGGSTNTGELFF. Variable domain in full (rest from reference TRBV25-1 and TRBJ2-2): EADIYQTPRYLVIGTGKKITLECSQTMGHDKMYWYQQDPGMELHLIHYSYGVNSTEKGDLSSESTVSRIRTEHFPLTLESARPSHTSQYLCARGGGGSTNTGELFFGEGSRLTVL.

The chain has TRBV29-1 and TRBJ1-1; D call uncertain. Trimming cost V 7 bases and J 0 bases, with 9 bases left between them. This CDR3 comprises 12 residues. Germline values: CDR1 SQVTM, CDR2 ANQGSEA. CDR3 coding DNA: TGCAGCGCCCGCGTGGTGAACACTGAAGCTTTCTTT. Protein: CSARVVNTEAFF.

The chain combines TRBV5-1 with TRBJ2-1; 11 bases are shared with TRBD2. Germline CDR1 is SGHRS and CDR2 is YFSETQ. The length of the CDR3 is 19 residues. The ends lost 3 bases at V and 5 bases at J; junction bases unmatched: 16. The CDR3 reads CASSSGTSGNGGFDNEQFF. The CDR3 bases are TGCGCCAGCAGCTCCGGGACTAGCGGAAACGGGGGTTTCGACAATGAGCAGTTCTTC.